Listed here are 6 T cell receptor beta chains from one sample, sequenced in a study of post-analysis software for immune sequencing data. Findings and caveats of the study: Patients carried a handful of TRBV segments more frequently than controls did, and TRBV5-6, TRBV5-1 and TRBV20-1 were among them.

Incorporated into the TCR beta cDNA libraries were unique molecular identifiers, which served to reduce PCR and sequencing biases. Using its own MiXCR run on the PCR reads, TCRdb lists one record per CDR3 protein. The sample has 820,000 or so distinct CDR3 sequences; roughly 58% are singletons. These receptors lack a known antigen. Material for sequencing was blood. The receptor source for this set is a girl between 10 and 17 years old with multiple sclerosis.

V and J are TRBV5-1 and TRBJ2-3; 8 nucleotides line up with TRBD1. The CDR3 runs 15 residues. The trim removed 0 bases at V and 11 bases at J, leaving 11 bases unmatched. Looked up from germline, CDR1 is SGHRS and CDR2 is YFSETQ. The CDR3 nucleotides are TGCGCCAGCAGCTTGGCAGCTACAGGGGGACAGAGGCAGTATTTT. Translating gives CASSLAATGGQRQYF.

The V call is TRBV27, the J call TRBJ2-7, with a tentative D call TRBD2 (6 bases). Trimming took off 6 bases at V and 2 bases at J, with 17 bases between the two ends. Germline V lookup: CDR1 MNHEY, CDR2 SMNVEV (reference sequence). The CDR3 is 15 amino acids. This CDR3 is CASSPTTSSTYEQYF. The CDR3 nucleotides are TGTGCCAGCAGCCCCACGACTAGTTCCACCTACGAGCAGTACTTC.

The genes are TRBV11-2 and TRBJ1-4, with D possibly TRBD1 on 5 matching bases. In germline, CDR1 is SGHAT, CDR2 FQNNGV. Trimming cost V 4 bases and J 8 bases, with 14 bases left between them. CDR3 length: 14 residues. The CDR3 bases are TGTGCCAGCAGCTCCCCCGGGACGCCAGAAAAACTGTTTTTT. Residues: CASSSPGTPEKLFF. Full variable domain (rest looked up from reference TRBV11-2 and TRBJ1-4): EAGVAQSPRYKIIEKRQSVAFWCNPISGHATLYWYQQILGQGPKLLIQFQNNGVVDDSQLPKDRFSAERLKGVDSTLKIQPAKLEDSAVYLCASSSPGTPEKLFFGSGTQLSVL.

The chain uses TRBV5-1 and TRBJ1-2; D is unresolved. Trimming left V 0 bases short and J 4 bases short, with 7 bases between. From germline, CDR1 is SGHRS and CDR2 YFSETQ. CDR3 size: 13 residues. CDR3 in amino acids: CASSLAGFYGYTF. The CDR3 coding sequence is TGCGCCAGCAGCTTGGCAGGTTTCTATGGCTACACCTTC.

The V and J genes are TRBV7-9 and TRBJ2-7, with TRBD2 identical over 7 bases. V dropped 4 bases and J dropped 4; count of bases not matched to a gene: 16. The CDR3 is 17 residues long. Looked up from germline, CDR1 is SEHNR and CDR2 is FQNEAQ (reference sequence). CDR3 residues: CASSSPFSGIPPYEQYF. The CDR3 nucleotides are TGTGCCAGCAGCTCCCCCTTCAGCGGGATCCCTCCTTACGAGCAGTACTTC.

Concerning this clonotype itself: No conserved phenylalanine or tryptophan is present at the end of the CDR3, so a read error is the likely explanation. The V and J genes are TRBV29-1 and TRBJ2-7, with 11 bases aligning to TRBD2. This CDR3 is built from 15 residues. Germline CDR1 is SQVTM and CDR2 is ANQGSEA. After removal of 1 base from V and 0 bases from J, the junction contained 2 bases not matched to a gene. CDR3 protein: CSVEVAGGYSYEQYL. For the CDR3, the DNA is TGCAGCGTTGAAGTAGCGGGGGGGTACTCCTACGAGCAGTACTTA.